The 7 T cell receptor beta chains below were found in one sample sequenced in a study of blood T cell repertoires in COVID-19. TCRdb's table, derived via immunoSEQ multiplex PCR, lists solely in-frame clones and lacks some. This sample carries about 440,000 clones, around 91% of them seen once, and the ten largest clones take around 0.6%. The sequenced material came from PBMCs or T cells enriched from blood (not recorded which). The receptor set was obtained from a man between 18 and 35 years old who had recovered from COVID-19.

This rearrangement joins TRBV9 to TRBJ2-2, with 8 bases identical to TRBD1. CDR1 SGDLS and CDR2 YYNGEE come from the germline V gene. Germline trimming cut 5 bases from V and 1 base from J; bases unmatched to any gene: 1. The CDR3 extends over 14 amino acids. The chain's CDR3 is CASSGQGNTGELFF. DNA of the CDR3: TGTGCCAGCAGTGGACAGGGGAACACCGGGGAGCTGTTTTTT.

This chain joins TRBV4-1 and TRBJ2-2, with TRBD1 matching over 8 bases. The CDR3 sequence is 14 residues long. The V gene end was trimmed by 4 bases and the J gene end by 6 bases; junction bases not matched to a gene: 4. The germline V gene has CDR1 MGHRA and CDR2 YSYEKL. The CDR3 bases are TGCGCCAGCAGCCTCGGACAGGGAGCCGGGGAGCTGTTTTTT. Protein: CASSLGQGAGELFF.

The chain carries TRBV7-9 and TRBJ1-1, with D tentatively TRBD1 (6 bases). Germline-derived CDR1 and CDR2 are SEHNR and FQNEAQ (reference sequence). CDR3 size: 12 residues. V gave up 4 bases and J gave up 6 bases, with 9 bases separating them. CDR3 bases: TGTGCCAGCAGCTCAGGGGTCGCTGAAGCTTTCTTT. Protein sequence: CASSSGVAEAFF. The full variable domain, completed using reference TRBV7-9 and TRBJ1-1, is DTGVSQNPRHKITKRGQNVTFRCDPISEHNRLYWYRQTLGQGPEFLTYFQNEAQLEKSRLLSDRFSAERPKGSFSTLEIQRTEQGDSAMYLCASSSGVAEAFFGQGTRLTVV.

The chain uses TRBV19 and TRBJ2-3; TRBD2 aligns across 7 bases. CDR1 LNHDA and CDR2 SQIVND come from the germline V gene (reference sequence). V lost 3 bases to trimming and J lost 6 bases; unmatched junction nucleotides: 9. CDR3 length: 15 amino acids. CDR3 region: CASSISGETWDTQYF. The CDR3 DNA is TGTGCCAGTAGTATCAGCGGGGAAACCTGGGATACGCAGTATTTT.

J is TRBJ2-7 and V is TRBV4-2; 8 nucleotides agree with TRBD1. The J segment lost 3 bases and the V segment lost 3 bases, leaving 4 bases of the junction unmatched. Germline CDR1 and CDR2: LGHNA and YNFKEQ. There are 14 residues in the CDR3. CDR3 DNA: TGTGCCAGCAGCCAGGCCGGACAGGGCTACGAGCAGTACTTC. It codes for CASSQAGQGYEQYF.

The rearrangement uses TRBV19 and TRBJ1-3; D is unresolved. V gave up 9 bases and J gave up 0 bases, with 9 bases separating them. The CDR3 has 13 residues. Germline-derived CDR1 and CDR2 are LNHDA and SQIVND (reference sequence). Here the CDR3 DNA reads TGTGCCAGCCGGGAGAGCTCTGGAAACACCATATATTTT. It is translated as CASRESSGNTIYF.

The V gene is TRBV12-5, the J gene TRBJ1-5, with a possible D match to TRBD1 (6 bases). Trimming removed 5 bases from V and 4 bases from J, with 12 bases in between. Germline lookup yields CDR1 LGHNT and CDR2 FRNRAP. The CDR3 length is 14 residues. CDR3 sequence (DNA): TGTGCTAGTGGTCCCTTCCAGGGGAATCAGCCCCAGCATTTT. It specifies CASGPFQGNQPQHF.